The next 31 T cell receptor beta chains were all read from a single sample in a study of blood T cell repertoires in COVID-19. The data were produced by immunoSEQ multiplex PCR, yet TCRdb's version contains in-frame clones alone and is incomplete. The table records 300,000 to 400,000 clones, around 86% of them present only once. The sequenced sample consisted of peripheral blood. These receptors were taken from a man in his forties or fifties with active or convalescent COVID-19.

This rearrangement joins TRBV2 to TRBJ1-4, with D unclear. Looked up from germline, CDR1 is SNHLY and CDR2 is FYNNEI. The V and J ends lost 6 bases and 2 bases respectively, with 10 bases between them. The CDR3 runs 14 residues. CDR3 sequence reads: CASRTTSTNEKLFF. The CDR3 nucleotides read TGTGCCAGCAGAACTACGTCTACTAATGAAAAACTGTTTTTT.

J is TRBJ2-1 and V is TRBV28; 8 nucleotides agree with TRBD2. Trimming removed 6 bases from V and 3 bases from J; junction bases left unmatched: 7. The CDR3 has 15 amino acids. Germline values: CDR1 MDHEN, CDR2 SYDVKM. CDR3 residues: CASRLAGIGYNEQFF. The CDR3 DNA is TGTGCCAGCAGATTAGCGGGGATAGGCTACAATGAGCAGTTCTTC.

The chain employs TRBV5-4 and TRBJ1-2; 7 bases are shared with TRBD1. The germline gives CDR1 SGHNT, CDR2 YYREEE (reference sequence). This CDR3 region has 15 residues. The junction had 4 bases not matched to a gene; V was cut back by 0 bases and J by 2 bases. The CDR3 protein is CASSLGQGINYGYTF. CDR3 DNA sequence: TGTGCCAGCAGCTTGGGACAGGGCATAAACTATGGCTACACCTTC.

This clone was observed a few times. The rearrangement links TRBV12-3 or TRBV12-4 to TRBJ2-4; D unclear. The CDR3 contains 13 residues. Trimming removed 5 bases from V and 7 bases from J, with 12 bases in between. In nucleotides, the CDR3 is TGTGCCAGCAGTCAGGCAGGTGGGAACATTCAGTACTTC. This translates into CASSQAGGNIQYF.

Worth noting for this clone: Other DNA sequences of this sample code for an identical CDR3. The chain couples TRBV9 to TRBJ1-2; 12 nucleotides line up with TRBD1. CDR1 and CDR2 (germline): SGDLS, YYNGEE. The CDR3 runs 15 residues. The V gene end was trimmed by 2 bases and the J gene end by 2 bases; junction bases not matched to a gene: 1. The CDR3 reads CASSVGTGGNYGYTF. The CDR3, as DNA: TGTGCCAGCAGCGTGGGGACAGGGGGCAACTATGGCTACACCTTC.

The CDR3: CATRGQANTEAFF. CDR3 in DNA: TGTGCCACCCGTGGACAGGCGAACACTGAAGCTTTCTTT. The J gene is TRBJ1-1, the V gene TRBV15, with TRBD1 matching 7 bases. V shed 8 bases and J 1 base; nucleotides not matched to a gene: 4. Germline V gene data show CDR1 as LNHNV and CDR2 as YYDKDF (reference sequence). This CDR3 has 13 residues.

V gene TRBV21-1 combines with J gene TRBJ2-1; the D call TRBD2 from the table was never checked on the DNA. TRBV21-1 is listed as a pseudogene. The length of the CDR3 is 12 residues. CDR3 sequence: CAPSPGGDEQFF. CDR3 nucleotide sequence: TGTGCCCCCTCACCCGGGGGAGATGAGCAGTTCTTC.

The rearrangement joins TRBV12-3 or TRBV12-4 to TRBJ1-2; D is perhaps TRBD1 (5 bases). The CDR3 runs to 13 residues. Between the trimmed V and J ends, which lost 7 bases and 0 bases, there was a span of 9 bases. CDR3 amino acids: CASTRTPNYGYTF. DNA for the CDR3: TGTGCCAGCACTCGGACACCTAACTATGGCTACACCTTC.

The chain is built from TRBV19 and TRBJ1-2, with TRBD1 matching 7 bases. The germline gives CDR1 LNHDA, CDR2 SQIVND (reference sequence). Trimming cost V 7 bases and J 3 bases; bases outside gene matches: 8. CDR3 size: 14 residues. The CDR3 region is CASTPTGWDYGYTF. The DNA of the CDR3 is TGTGCCAGTACCCCGACAGGGTGGGACTATGGCTACACCTTC.

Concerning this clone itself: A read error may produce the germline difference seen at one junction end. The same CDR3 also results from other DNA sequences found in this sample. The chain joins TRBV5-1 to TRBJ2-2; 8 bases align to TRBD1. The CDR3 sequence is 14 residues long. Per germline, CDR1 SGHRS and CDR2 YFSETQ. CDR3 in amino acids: CASSLGTGSGELFF. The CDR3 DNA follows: TGCGCCAGCAGCTTGGGGACAGGGTCCGGAGAGCTGTTTTTT. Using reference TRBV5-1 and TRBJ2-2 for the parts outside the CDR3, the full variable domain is KAGVTQTPRYLIKTRGQQVTLSCSPISGHRSVSWYQQTPGQGLQFLFEYFSETQRNKGNFPGRFSGRQFSNSRSEMNVSTLELGDSALYLCASSLGTGSGELFFGEGSRLTVL.

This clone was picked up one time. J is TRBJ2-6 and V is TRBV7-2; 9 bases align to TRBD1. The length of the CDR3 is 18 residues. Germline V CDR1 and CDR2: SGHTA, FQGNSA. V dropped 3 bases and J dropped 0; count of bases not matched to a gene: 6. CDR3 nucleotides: TGTGCCAGCAGCTTTGCCGGGACAGGGTACTCTGGGGCCAACGTCCTGACTTTC. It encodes CASSFAGTGYSGANVLTF.

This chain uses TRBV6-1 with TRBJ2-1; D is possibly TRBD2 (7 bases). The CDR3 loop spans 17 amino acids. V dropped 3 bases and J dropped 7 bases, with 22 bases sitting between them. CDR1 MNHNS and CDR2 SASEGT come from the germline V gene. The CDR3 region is CASSELIGRGTTNEQFF. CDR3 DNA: TGTGCCAGCAGTGAGTTAATAGGGAGGGGGACTACAAATGAGCAGTTCTTC.

CDR3 in amino acids: CASSIRTRGALLKEQFF. DNA of the CDR3: TGTGCCAGTAGTATTCGTACTCGGGGGGCCCTTCTCAAAGAGCAGTTCTTC. The genes are TRBV19 and TRBJ2-1; weak D call: TRBD2 (7 bases). Trimming removed 3 bases at V and 10 bases at J, with 25 bases between. CDR1 is LNHDA and CDR2 is SQIVND in the germline V gene (reference sequence). CDR3 size: 17 residues. Supplemented by reference TRBV19 and TRBJ2-1, the full variable domain reads DGGITQSPKYLFRKEGQNVTLSCEQNLNHDAMYWYRQDPGQGLRLIYYSQIVNDFQKGDIAEGYSVSREKKESFPLTVTSAQKNPTAFYLCASSIRTRGALLKEQFFGPGTRLTVL.

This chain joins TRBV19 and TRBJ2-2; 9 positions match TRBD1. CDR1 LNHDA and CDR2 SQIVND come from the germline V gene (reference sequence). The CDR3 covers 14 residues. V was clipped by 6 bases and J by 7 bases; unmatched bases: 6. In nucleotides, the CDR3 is TGTGCCAGTAGCGGACAGGGGCGGAACGGGGAGCTGTTTTTT. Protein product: CASSGQGRNGELFF.

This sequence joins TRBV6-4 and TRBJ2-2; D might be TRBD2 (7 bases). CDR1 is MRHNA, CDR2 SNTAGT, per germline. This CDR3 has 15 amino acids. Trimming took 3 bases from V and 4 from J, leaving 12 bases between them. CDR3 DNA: TGTGCCAGCAGTGATGTGGGGGGGCCCACCGGGGAGCTGTTTTTT. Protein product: CASSDVGGPTGELFF.

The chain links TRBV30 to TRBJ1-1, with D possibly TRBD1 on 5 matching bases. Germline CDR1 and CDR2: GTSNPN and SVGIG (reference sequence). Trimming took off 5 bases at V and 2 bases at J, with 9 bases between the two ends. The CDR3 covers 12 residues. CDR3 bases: TGTGCCTGGGACAGCGGCAACACTGAAGCTTTCTTT. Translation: CAWDSGNTEAFF.

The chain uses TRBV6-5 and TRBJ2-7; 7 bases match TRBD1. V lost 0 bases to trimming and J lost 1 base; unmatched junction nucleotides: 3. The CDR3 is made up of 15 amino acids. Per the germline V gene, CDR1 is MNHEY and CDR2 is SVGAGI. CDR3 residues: CASSYSGDSSYEQYF. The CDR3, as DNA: TGTGCCAGCAGTTACTCAGGGGACAGTTCCTACGAGCAGTACTTC.

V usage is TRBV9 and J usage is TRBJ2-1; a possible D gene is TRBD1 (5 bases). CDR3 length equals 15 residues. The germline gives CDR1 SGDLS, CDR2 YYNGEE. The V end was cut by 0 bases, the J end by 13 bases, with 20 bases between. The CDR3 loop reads CASSVEGRGPTFQFF. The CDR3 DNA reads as TGTGCCAGCAGCGTAGAGGGGCGCGGTCCCACATTTCAGTTCTTC.

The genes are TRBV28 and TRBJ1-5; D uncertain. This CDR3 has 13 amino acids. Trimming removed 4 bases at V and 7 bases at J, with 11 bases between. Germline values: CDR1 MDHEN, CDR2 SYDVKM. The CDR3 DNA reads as TGTGCCAGCAGTTCATCCTCCCGGCAGCCCCAGCATTTT. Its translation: CASSSSSRQPQHF.

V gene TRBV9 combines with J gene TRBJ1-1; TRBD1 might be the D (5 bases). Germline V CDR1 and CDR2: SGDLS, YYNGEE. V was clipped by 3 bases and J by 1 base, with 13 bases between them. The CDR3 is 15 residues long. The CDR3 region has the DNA TGTGCCAGCAGCGCCGCGGGACTTTCGAACACTGAAGCTTTCTTT. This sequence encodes CASSAAGLSNTEAFF.

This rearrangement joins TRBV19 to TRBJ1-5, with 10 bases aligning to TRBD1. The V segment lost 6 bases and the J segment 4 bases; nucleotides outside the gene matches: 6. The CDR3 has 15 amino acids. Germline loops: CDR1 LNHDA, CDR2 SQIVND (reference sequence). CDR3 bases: TGTGCCAGTAGCGCAGACAGGGGGCGGAATCAGCCCCAGCATTTT. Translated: CASSADRGRNQPQHF.

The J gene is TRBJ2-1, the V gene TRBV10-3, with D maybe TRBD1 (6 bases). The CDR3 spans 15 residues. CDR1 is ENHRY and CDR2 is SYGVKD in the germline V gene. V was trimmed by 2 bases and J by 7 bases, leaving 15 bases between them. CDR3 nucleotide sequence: TGTGCCATCAGTGAGCCGGGACAAGTGGGGAATGAGCAGTTCTTC. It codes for CAISEPGQVGNEQFF.

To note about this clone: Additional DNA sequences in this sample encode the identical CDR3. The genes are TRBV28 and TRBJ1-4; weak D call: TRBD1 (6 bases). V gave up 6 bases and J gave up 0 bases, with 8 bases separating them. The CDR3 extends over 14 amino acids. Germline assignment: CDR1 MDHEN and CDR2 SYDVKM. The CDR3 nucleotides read TGTGCCAGCAGGGACAGCGCAACTAATGAAAAACTGTTTTTT. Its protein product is CASRDSATNEKLFF.

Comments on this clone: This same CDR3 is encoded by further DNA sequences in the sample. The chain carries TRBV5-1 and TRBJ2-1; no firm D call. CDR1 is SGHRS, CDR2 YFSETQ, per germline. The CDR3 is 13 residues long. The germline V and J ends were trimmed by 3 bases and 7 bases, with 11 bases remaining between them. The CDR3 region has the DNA TGCGCCAGCAGCTCTTACTTAGCTAATGAGCAGTTCTTC. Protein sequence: CASSSYLANEQFF.

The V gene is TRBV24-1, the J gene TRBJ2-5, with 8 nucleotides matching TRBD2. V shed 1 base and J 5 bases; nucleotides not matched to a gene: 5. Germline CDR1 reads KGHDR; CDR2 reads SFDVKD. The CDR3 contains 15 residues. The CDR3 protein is CATSDFRGGLETQYF. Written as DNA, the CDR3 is TGTGCCACCAGTGATTTTCGCGGGGGGCTGGAGACCCAGTACTTC.

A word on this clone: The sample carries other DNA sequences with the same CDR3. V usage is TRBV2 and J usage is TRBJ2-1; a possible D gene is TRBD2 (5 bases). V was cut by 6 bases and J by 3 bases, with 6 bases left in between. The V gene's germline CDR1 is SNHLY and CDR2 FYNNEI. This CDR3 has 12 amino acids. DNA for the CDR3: TGTGCCAGCAGCGGGGACTACAATGAGCAGTTCTTC. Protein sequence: CASSGDYNEQFF.

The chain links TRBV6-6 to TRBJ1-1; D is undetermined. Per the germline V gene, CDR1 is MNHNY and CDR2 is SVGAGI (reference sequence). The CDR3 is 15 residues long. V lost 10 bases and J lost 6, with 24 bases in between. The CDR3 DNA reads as TGTGCCACCCTTCCGTCGGGAGGGTGGTTCGCTGAAGCTTTCTTT. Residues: CATLPSGGWFAEAFF.

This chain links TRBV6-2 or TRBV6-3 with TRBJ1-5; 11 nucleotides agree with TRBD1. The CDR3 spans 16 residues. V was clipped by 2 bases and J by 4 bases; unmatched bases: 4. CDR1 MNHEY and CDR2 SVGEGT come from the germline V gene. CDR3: CASSYRDRGRNQPQHF. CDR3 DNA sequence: TGTGCCAGCAGTTACCGGGACAGGGGGAGGAATCAGCCCCAGCATTTT.

CDR3 nucleotide sequence: TGTGCCAGCAGTCAGAGAGGGGACAGCGAGCAGTACTTC. This gives the protein CASSQRGDSEQYF. The V call is TRBV6-2 or TRBV6-3, the J call TRBJ2-7, with TRBD1 matching over 7 bases. The V gene's germline CDR1 is MNHEY and CDR2 SVGEGT. The CDR3 consists of 13 residues. The V and J ends lost 5 bases and 6 bases, in that order; junction bases with no gene match: 7.

In DNA form, the CDR3 reads TGTGCCAGCAGTTCAGACCCCGGGGGGCGCAACACTGAAGCTTTCTTT. This codes for CASSSDPGGRNTEAFF. This sequence joins TRBV28 and TRBJ1-1, with D perhaps matching TRBD1 (6 bases). Germline CDR1 MDHEN, CDR2 SYDVKM. The CDR3 is made up of 16 amino acids. Trimming shortened V by 4 bases and J by 2 bases, and 17 bases separated the two germline ends.

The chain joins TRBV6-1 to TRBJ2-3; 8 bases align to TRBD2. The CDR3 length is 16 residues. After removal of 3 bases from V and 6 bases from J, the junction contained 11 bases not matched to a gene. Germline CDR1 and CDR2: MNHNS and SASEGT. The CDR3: CASSDLAGLRRDTQYF. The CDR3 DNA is TGTGCCAGCAGTGATCTAGCGGGCCTCAGGAGGGATACGCAGTATTTT.